These 15 T cell receptor beta chains came from one sample sequenced in a study of CD8 T cells in ankylosing spondylitis. Using its own MiXCR run on the 5' RACE reads, TCRdb lists one record per CDR3 protein. The sample contains 250,000 or so distinct CDR3 sequences, 15% to 20% of which appear only once. The sequencing sample was made of blood, either unsorted or a sorted T cell fraction (not recorded which). The receptors come from a male donor with ankylosing spondylitis or in good health (not recorded which).

The rearrangement links TRBV7-9 to TRBJ2-3, with TRBD1 identical over 7 bases. The CDR3 sequence is 17 residues long. Trimming removed 4 bases from V and 2 bases from J; junction bases left unmatched: 12. Per germline, CDR1 SEHNR and CDR2 FQNEAQ (reference sequence). The chain's CDR3 is CASSSSRLGTDTDTQYF. DNA for the CDR3: TGTGCCAGCAGCTCATCACGGTTGGGGACAGACACAGATACGCAGTATTTT.

This clonotype was observed a handful of times. A much bigger clone sits one base away, suggesting this may be a read error. The chain couples TRBV6-5 to TRBJ1-6; the match to TRBD1 covers 8 bases. This CDR3 comprises 17 residues. CDR1 and CDR2 (germline): MNHEY, SVGAGI. In DNA, the CDR3 is TGTGCCAGCAGTTACTTGTATCCGGGACAGGATAATTCACCCCTCCTCTTT. Its translation is CASSYLYPGQDNSPLLF.

This clonotype showed up just a few times. The rearrangement joins TRBV29-1 to TRBJ2-1, with TRBD1 matching 10 bases. The CDR3 is 13 amino acids. The ends lost 5 bases at V and 5 bases at J; junction bases unmatched: 3. CDR1 and CDR2 (germline): SQVTM, ANQGSEA. The CDR3, as DNA: TGCAGCGTTCCGGGACAGGGGAACAATGAGCAGTTCTTC. Amino acids: CSVPGQGNNEQFF.

This clonotype occurred many times. The chain recombines TRBV12-3 or TRBV12-4 with TRBJ2-4; D uncertain. Trimming pared 1 base from V and 6 bases from J, leaving 10 bases between. CDR3 length: 14 residues. DNA of the CDR3: TGTGCCAGCAGTTTAGGGCTAGTAGGAAACATTCAGTACTTC. Protein sequence: CASSLGLVGNIQYF.

The rearrangement links TRBV12-3 or TRBV12-4 to TRBJ2-1; 9 bases are a match to TRBD2. CDR3 length: 15 residues. After removal of 5 bases from V and 4 bases from J, the junction contained 6 bases not matched to a gene. The CDR3 loop reads CASSLRTSVYNEQFF. The DNA of the CDR3 is TGTGCCAGCAGTCTTAGGACTAGCGTATACAATGAGCAGTTCTTC.

In this sample, this clonotype turned up a few times. The chain joins TRBV27 to TRBJ2-7; 12 bases agree with TRBD1. With V trimmed by 0 bases and J by 7 bases, 4 bases remained unmatched. The germline V gene encodes CDR1 MNHEY and CDR2 SMNVEV (reference sequence). The CDR3 is 15 amino acids. DNA of the CDR3: TGTGCCAGCAGTTTATCCGGGACAGGGGGCCGGGAGCAGTACTTC. Translating it yields CASSLSGTGGREQYF.

This sequence joins TRBV12-3 or TRBV12-4 and TRBJ2-2, with D perhaps TRBD1 (5 bases). Trimming took 3 bases from V and 8 from J, leaving 13 bases between them. There are 14 residues in the CDR3. In DNA, the CDR3 is TGTGCCAGCAGTTTGGGGCCCCAGTCGGGGGAGCTGTTTTTT. Protein: CASSLGPQSGELFF.

This clonotype was observed a few times. This chain uses TRBV9 with TRBJ2-1; 7 nucleotides align to TRBD1. There are 13 residues in the CDR3. After removal of 4 bases from V and 7 bases from J, the junction contained 5 bases not matched to a gene. Germline assignment: CDR1 SGDLS and CDR2 YYNGEE. The CDR3 region is CASSTPGGNEQFF. Written as DNA, the CDR3 is TGTGCCAGCAGCACTCCAGGGGGAAATGAGCAGTTCTTC.

This clonotype has at least ten counts. The CDR3 sequence: CASSYSSSGTNNEQFF. CDR3 nucleotides: TGTGCCAGCAGTTACTCTTCTAGCGGGACCAACAATGAGCAGTTCTTC. The genes are TRBV6-5 and TRBJ2-1; 9 nucleotides match TRBD2. The CDR3 extends over 16 amino acids. With 0 bases clipped from V and 5 bases from J, the junction kept 5 bases outside the gene matches. CDR1 is MNHEY, CDR2 SVGAGI, per germline.

This chain joins TRBV4-1 and TRBJ2-7; unclear D gene. The germline CDR1 and CDR2 sequences are MGHRA and YSYEKL. CDR3 length: 14 residues. V was cut by 1 base and J by 0 bases, with 7 bases left in between. CDR3: CASSQGGDSYEQYF. DNA for the CDR3: TGCGCCAGCAGCCAAGGGGGTGACTCCTACGAGCAGTACTTC.

This clonotype was observed many times. The chain employs TRBV9 and TRBJ1-5; D gene uncertain. Germline values: CDR1 SGDLS, CDR2 YYNGEE. The CDR3 has 13 residues. V was cut by 0 bases and J by 6 bases, with 7 bases left in between. The CDR3 region is CASSVDPGQPQHF. CDR3 bases: TGTGCCAGCAGCGTAGATCCGGGTCAGCCCCAGCATTTT.

The CDR3: CASSPGGLGTYEQYF. The DNA of the CDR3 is TGTGCCAGCAGCCCGGGAGGCCTGGGAACCTACGAGCAGTACTTC. The chain recombines TRBV3-1 with TRBJ2-7, with 7 bases that match TRBD2. Germline V gives CDR1 LGHDT, CDR2 YNNKEL (reference sequence). J was trimmed by 2 bases and V by 4 bases; bases with no gene match: 8. The CDR3 consists of 15 residues.

The chain couples TRBV9 to TRBJ2-2; the match to TRBD2 covers 11 bases. Germline V gene data show CDR1 as SGDLS and CDR2 as YYNGEE. The CDR3 loop spans 15 amino acids. V dropped 7 bases and J dropped 5; count of bases not matched to a gene: 7. The CDR3 bases are TGTGCCAGCCGTGGGACTAGCGGCGGGACCGGGGAGCTGTTTTTT. Its translation is CASRGTSGGTGELFF.

This chain links TRBV7-6 with TRBJ2-1; the D call may be TRBD1 or TRBD2 (6 bases each). Trimming removed 5 bases at V and 5 bases at J, with 19 bases between. Germline assignment: CDR1 SGHVS and CDR2 FNYEAQ. This CDR3 has 16 residues. CDR3 coding DNA: TGTGCCAGCAGCGCGCCCTTGGGGGGCAGCCACAATGAGCAGTTCTTC. Protein product: CASSAPLGGSHNEQFF.

This clonotype was found many times. V usage is TRBV7-9 and J usage is TRBJ2-4; 7 bases are shared with TRBD2. V was pared by 4 bases and J by 2 bases, with 2 bases of the junction left unmatched. Germline V CDR1 and CDR2: SEHNR, FQNEAQ (reference sequence). This CDR3 has 14 amino acids. CDR3 coding DNA: TGTGCCAGCAGCTCCGGGACTACCAAAAACATTCAGTACTTC. It translates to CASSSGTTKNIQYF. Full variable domain (missing parts from reference TRBV7-9 and TRBJ2-4): DTGVSQNPRHKITKRGQNVTFRCDPISEHNRLYWYRQTLGQGPEFLTYFQNEAQLEKSRLLSDRFSAERPKGSFSTLEIQRTEQGDSAMYLCASSSGTTKNIQYFGAGTRLSVL.